The present T cell receptor beta chain was sequenced within a study of CXCR3-negative and CXCR3-positive naive CD8 T cells. Study-level points and caveats: CXCR3-negative naive cells had less hydrophobic TRB CDR3s than did CXCR3-positive naive cells. The level of CXCR3 expression partially decreased after cryopreservation; the majority of assays used fresh PBMCs.

Comments on this clonotype: Its antigen is still unknown.

Through 5' RACE with UMI labels, the TRB cDNA libraries were prepared. TCRdb reanalyzed the 5' RACE reads and collapses them to one entry per CDR3 protein, without DNA. The sample table sets out 130,000 or so distinct CDR3 sequences. Germline lookup yields CDR1 SQVTM and CDR2 ANQGSEA. The CDR3 loop spans 15 amino acids. Naive CD8+ T cells carried a CD45RO-CCR7+CD27+CD95- phenotype. The chain links TRBV29-1 to TRBJ2-5; TCRdb returns TRBD2, unconfirmable since there is no DNA. Input material: naive CXCR3+ CD8+ T cells from blood. Subset: CD45RO-CCR7+CD27+CD95- naive CD8+ T cells expressing CXCR3 (TNR3+). The sequence was collected from a human donor in good health. Some clones in this sample may be carry-over from other donors' samples. CDR3 amino acids: CSVGLPRAGGETQYF.